The next 26 T cell receptor beta chains were all read from a single sample in a study of blood T cell repertoires in COVID-19. Produced via immunoSEQ multiplex PCR; TCRdb's table is partial and in-frame only. This table has 250,000 to 300,000 clones, around 91% appearing once. Input material: peripheral blood. The source is a woman aged 55-75 years with acute or convalescent COVID-19.

The chain couples TRBV27 to TRBJ1-1, with D tentatively TRBD1 (5 bases). The V end was cut by 5 bases, the J end by 1 base, with 5 bases between. CDR3 size: 12 residues. Germline values: CDR1 MNHEY, CDR2 SMNVEV (reference sequence). The CDR3 region is CASSTGNTEAFF. The CDR3 DNA follows: TGTGCCAGCAGTACAGGGAACACTGAAGCTTTCTTT.

V is TRBV7-9 and J is TRBJ2-1, with TRBD1 as a possible D gene (5 bases). The CDR3 runs to 16 residues. The V end was cut by 5 bases, the J end by 0 bases, with 14 bases between. The germline V gene has CDR1 SEHNR and CDR2 FQNEAQ (reference sequence). CDR3 nucleotides: TGTGCCAGCAGCCAGGCCGACAGAAACTCCTACAATGAGCAGTTCTTC. It codes for CASSQADRNSYNEQFF. The full variable domain, in which reference TRBV7-9 and TRBJ2-1 provide the parts outside the CDR3, is DTGVSQNPRHKITKRGQNVTFRCDPISEHNRLYWYRQTLGQGPEFLTYFQNEAQLEKSRLLSDRFSAERPKGSFSTLEIQRTEQGDSAMYLCASSQADRNSYNEQFFGPGTRLTVL.

This clone was detected a few times. The chain employs TRBV28 and TRBJ1-3, with unresolved D. V dropped 5 bases and J dropped 4 bases, with 6 bases sitting between them. The CDR3 spans 12 residues. The germline CDR1 and CDR2 sequences are MDHEN and SYDVKM. CDR3 protein: CASSPQGNTIYF. In nucleotides, the CDR3 is TGTGCCAGCAGTCCCCAGGGAAACACCATATATTTT. The full variable domain, rest sourced from reference TRBV28 and TRBJ1-3, is DVKVTQSSRYLVKRTGEKVFLECVQDMDHENMFWYRQDPGLGLRLIYFSYDVKMKEKGDIPEGYSVSREKKERFSLILESASTNQTSMYLCASSPQGNTIYFGEGSWLTVV.

The chain combines TRBV27 with TRBJ2-5, with D possibly matching TRBD1 (6 bases). This CDR3 region has 16 residues. Germline-derived CDR1 and CDR2 are MNHEY and SMNVEV (reference sequence). Trimming took 6 bases from V and 0 from J, leaving 17 bases between them. The CDR3 bases are TGTGCCAGCAGCCGACGACAGGTCCCGTACCAAGAGACCCAGTACTTC. Translating it yields CASSRRQVPYQETQYF.

The sample holds a few counts of this clone. The rearrangement joins TRBV27 to TRBJ1-1, with D tentatively TRBD1 (5 bases). Trimming removed 3 bases at V and 0 bases at J, with 11 bases between. CDR1 is MNHEY, CDR2 SMNVEV, per germline (reference sequence). The CDR3 consists of 15 residues. CDR3: CASSFSGTLNTEAFF. The CDR3 DNA follows: TGTGCCAGCAGTTTTTCAGGGACTCTGAACACTGAAGCTTTCTTT.

The chain couples TRBV9 to TRBJ2-1; the match to TRBD2 covers 10 bases. This CDR3 region has 14 residues. J gave up 10 bases and V 4 bases, and 8 bases lay outside the gene matches. The germline CDR1 and CDR2 sequences are SGDLS and YYNGEE. The CDR3 nucleotides are TGTGCCAGCAGCCCCGGACTAGCGGTTCGAGAGCAGTTCTTC. Translation gives CASSPGLAVREQFF.

In this sample, this clone turned up once. V gene TRBV7-8 combines with J gene TRBJ2-2; weak D call: TRBD1 (5 bases). Per the germline V gene, CDR1 is SGHVS and CDR2 is FQNEAQ. The CDR3 is 14 amino acids. V lost 5 bases to trimming and J lost 7 bases, with 14 bases between them. CDR3 nucleotide sequence: TGTGCCAGCAGCCCAGACAGCCGGCGCGGGGAGCTGTTTTTT. Translated: CASSPDSRRGELFF.

The chain joins TRBV6-2 or TRBV6-3 to TRBJ2-2; D perhaps matches TRBD1 (6 bases). V shed 6 bases and J shed 1 base, with 18 bases lying between them. CDR3 length: 17 residues. Germline V gives CDR1 MNHEY, CDR2 SVGEGT. CDR3 amino acids: CASSPGRQAQNTGELFF. CDR3 bases: TGTGCCAGCAGCCCTGGTAGACAGGCGCAGAACACCGGGGAGCTGTTTTTT.

The chain uses TRBV15 and TRBJ1-1; D ambiguous. The CDR3 covers 15 residues. V shed 3 bases and J shed 1 base, with 12 bases lying between them. Per germline, CDR1 LNHNV and CDR2 YYDKDF (reference sequence). The CDR3 nucleotides read TGTGCCACCAGCAGGAGCCTCCAGGAGAACACTGAAGCTTTCTTT. This gives the protein CATSRSLQENTEAFF.

The gene calls are TRBV28 and TRBJ2-7, with 8 bases lining up with TRBD1. This CDR3 contains 12 residues. The trim removed 8 bases at V and 3 bases at J, leaving 3 bases unmatched. CDR1 MDHEN and CDR2 SYDVKM come from the germline V gene. CDR3: CASDRGGYEQYF. The CDR3 coding sequence is TGTGCCAGCGACAGGGGAGGCTACGAGCAGTACTTC.

The chain couples TRBV9 to TRBJ2-2; 8 bases fit TRBD2. In germline, CDR1 is SGDLS, CDR2 YYNGEE. The CDR3 has 14 amino acids. Germline trimming cut 8 bases from V and 6 bases from J; bases unmatched to any gene: 9. The CDR3 DNA reads TGTGCCAGTAACCCGGGGGGGCCCTCCGGGGAGCTGTTTTTT. Translation gives CASNPGGPSGELFF.

The rearrangement links TRBV2 to TRBJ2-3, with D possibly TRBD2 on 6 matching bases. The CDR3 consists of 11 residues. The germline CDR1 and CDR2 sequences are SNHLY and FYNNEI. Trimming removed 7 bases at V and 9 bases at J, with 11 bases between. The DNA of the CDR3 is TGTGCCAGCAAAGCGGGCCAAACGCAGTATTTT. Translating it yields CASKAGQTQYF.

The chain uses TRBV5-4 and TRBJ1-1, with 7 bases aligning to TRBD1. V dropped 6 bases and J dropped 1; count of bases not matched to a gene: 3. CDR1 and CDR2 (germline): SGHNT, YYREEE (reference sequence). This CDR3 is 13 amino acids long. The CDR3 loop is CASNGQANTEAFF. DNA of the CDR3: TGTGCCAGCAACGGACAGGCGAACACTGAAGCTTTCTTT.

The chain uses TRBV28 and TRBJ2-4; TRBD2 aligns across 10 bases. The CDR3 length is 21 residues. The V segment lost 5 bases and the J segment 1 base; nucleotides outside the gene matches: 20. Germline CDR1 reads MDHEN; CDR2 reads SYDVKM. The CDR3 spells CASSPRWMGSGGALAKNIQYF. The CDR3 DNA reads as TGTGCCAGCAGTCCCCGGTGGATGGGAAGCGGGGGGGCGTTGGCCAAAAACATTCAGTACTTC.

This clone was recorded once. The chain recombines TRBV10-1 with TRBJ1-2; a weak D match, TRBD1 (6 bases). V dropped 6 bases and J dropped 1 base, with 18 bases sitting between them. The CDR3 is 16 amino acids. The germline V gene has CDR1 WNHNN and CDR2 SYGVQD (reference sequence). For the CDR3, the DNA is TGCGCCAGCAGGGGCTCTCCGGGACACATTAACTATGGCTACACCTTC. Its translation is CASRGSPGHINYGYTF.

The chain carries TRBV27 and TRBJ1-1, with 8 bases aligning to TRBD1. After removal of 3 bases from V and 0 bases from J, the junction contained 3 bases not matched to a gene. CDR1 is MNHEY, CDR2 SMNVEV, per germline (reference sequence). The CDR3 covers 15 residues. The CDR3 coding sequence is TGTGCCAGCAGTTTCGGGACAGGTATGAACACTGAAGCTTTCTTT. This translates into CASSFGTGMNTEAFF.

This clone appeared once. The chain has TRBV3-1 (or the pseudogene TRBV3-2) and TRBJ2-6; weak D call: TRBD1 (6 bases). The germline V gene encodes CDR1 LGHDT and CDR2 YNNKEL (reference sequence). Between the trimmed V and J ends, which lost 4 bases and 2 bases, there was a span of 6 bases. The CDR3 sequence is 14 residues long. The CDR3 DNA follows: TGTGCCAGCAGCCCAGGGGCTGGGGCCAACGTCCTGACTTTC. Translating gives CASSPGAGANVLTF.

The V gene is TRBV4-3, the J gene TRBJ1-2; 7 bases map to TRBD1. V lost 1 base, J lost 3 bases, and 5 bases stayed unmatched. Germline V gene sequence: CDR1 LGHNA, CDR2 YSLEER. This CDR3 spans 15 amino acids. The CDR3 bases are TGCGCCAGCAGCCAAGCCGACAGGGAGCACTATGGCTACACCTTC. Translating it yields CASSQADREHYGYTF.

The V call is TRBV6-5, the J call TRBJ1-2; 12 nucleotides align to TRBD1. Germline trimming cut 6 bases from V and 5 bases from J; bases unmatched to any gene: 7. Germline lookup yields CDR1 MNHEY and CDR2 SVGAGI. The CDR3 has 15 residues. The CDR3 region has the DNA TGTGCCAGCAGCCGGGACAGGGGGCGGTATTATGGCTACACCTTC. It is translated as CASSRDRGRYYGYTF.

CDR3 region: CATSRERTIEAEAFF. The CDR3 DNA reads TGTGCCACCAGCAGAGAAAGGACTATCGAAGCTGAAGCTTTCTTT. This chain uses TRBV15 with TRBJ1-1; D uncertain. V lost 0 bases and J 6 bases, leaving 14 bases between the germline ends. Germline assignment: CDR1 LNHNV and CDR2 YYDKDF (reference sequence). The CDR3 spans 15 residues. The variable domain in full, with the rest retrieved from reference TRBV15 and TRBJ1-1, is DAMVIQNPRYQVTQFGKPVTLSCSQTLNHNVMYWYQQKSSQAPKLLFHYYDKDFNNEADTPDNFQSRRPNTSFCFLDIRSPGLGDTAMYLCATSRERTIEAEAFFGQGTRLTVV.

The rearrangement links TRBV7-6 to TRBJ2-2; D may be TRBD2 (5 bases). Germline V gene sequence: CDR1 SGHVS, CDR2 FNYEAQ. The CDR3 sequence is 16 residues long. Trimming cost V 4 bases and J 0 bases, with 12 bases left between them. This CDR3 is CASSSTTTSNTGELFF. CDR3 coding DNA: TGTGCCAGCAGCTCCACGACTACCTCGAACACCGGGGAGCTGTTTTTT.

This chain links TRBV5-4 with TRBJ2-3, with 8 bases identical to TRBD2. This CDR3 contains 18 residues. Germline V gene sequence: CDR1 SGHNT, CDR2 YYREEE (reference sequence). V dropped 3 bases and J dropped 0; count of bases not matched to a gene: 12. DNA of the CDR3: TGTGCCAGCAGCTGGGGGGCTAGCGGGTTCACTAGCACAGATACGCAGTATTTT. Amino acid sequence: CASSWGASGFTSTDTQYF.

The genes are TRBV18 and TRBJ2-5; 10 positions agree with TRBD1. CDR1 and CDR2 from the germline V gene are KGHSH and LQKENI. V trimming: 2 bases; J trimming: 2 bases; junction bases outside the gene matches: 5. The CDR3 consists of 16 residues. This CDR3 is CASSPIRTGGQETQYF. The CDR3 coding sequence is TGTGCCAGCTCACCAATCCGGACAGGGGGGCAAGAGACCCAGTACTTC.

This chain links TRBV5-5 with TRBJ1-2, with D hard to call. Trimming pared 4 bases from V and 0 bases from J, leaving 22 bases between. The CDR3 runs 18 residues. Per the germline V gene, CDR1 is SGHKS and CDR2 is YYEKEE (reference sequence). DNA of the CDR3: TGTGCCAGCAGCCCCCGTATCGGGTACAGCGGGGCTAACTATGGCTACACCTTC. This codes for CASSPRIGYSGANYGYTF.

This clone came up many times. The chain has TRBV5-4 and TRBJ1-4, with a weak D call TRBD1 (6 bases). The CDR3 extends over 13 amino acids. Trimming took off 0 bases at V and 8 bases at J, with 8 bases between the two ends. Germline CDR1 SGHNT, CDR2 YYREEE (reference sequence). The DNA of the CDR3 is TGTGCCAGCAGCTTGGCCGGACAGGAAAAACTGTTTTTT. As protein: CASSLAGQEKLFF.

The chain joins TRBV5-1 to TRBJ2-1; TRBD1 agrees at 9 bases. V dropped 0 bases and J dropped 6; count of bases not matched to a gene: 1. The CDR3 contains 14 residues. Germline CDR1 reads SGHRS; CDR2 reads YFSETQ. The CDR3 here is CASSLGQGGNEQFF. The CDR3 region has the DNA TGCGCCAGCAGCTTGGGACAGGGGGGCAATGAGCAGTTCTTC.